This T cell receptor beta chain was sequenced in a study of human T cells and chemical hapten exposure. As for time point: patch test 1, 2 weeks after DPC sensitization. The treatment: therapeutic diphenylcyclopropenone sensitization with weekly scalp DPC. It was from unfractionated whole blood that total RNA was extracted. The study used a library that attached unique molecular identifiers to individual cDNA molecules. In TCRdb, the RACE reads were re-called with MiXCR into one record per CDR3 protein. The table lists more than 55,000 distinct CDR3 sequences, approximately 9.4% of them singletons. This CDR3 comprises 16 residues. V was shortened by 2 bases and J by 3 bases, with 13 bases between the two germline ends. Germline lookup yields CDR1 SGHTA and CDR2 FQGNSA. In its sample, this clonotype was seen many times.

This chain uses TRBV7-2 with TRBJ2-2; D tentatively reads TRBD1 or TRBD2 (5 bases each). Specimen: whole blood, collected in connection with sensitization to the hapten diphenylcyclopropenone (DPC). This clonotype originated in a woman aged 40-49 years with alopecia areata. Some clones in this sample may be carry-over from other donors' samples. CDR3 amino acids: CASSLLMGRYTGELFF. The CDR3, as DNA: TGTGCCAGCAGCTTACTTATGGGACGATACACCGGGGAGCTGTTTTTT.